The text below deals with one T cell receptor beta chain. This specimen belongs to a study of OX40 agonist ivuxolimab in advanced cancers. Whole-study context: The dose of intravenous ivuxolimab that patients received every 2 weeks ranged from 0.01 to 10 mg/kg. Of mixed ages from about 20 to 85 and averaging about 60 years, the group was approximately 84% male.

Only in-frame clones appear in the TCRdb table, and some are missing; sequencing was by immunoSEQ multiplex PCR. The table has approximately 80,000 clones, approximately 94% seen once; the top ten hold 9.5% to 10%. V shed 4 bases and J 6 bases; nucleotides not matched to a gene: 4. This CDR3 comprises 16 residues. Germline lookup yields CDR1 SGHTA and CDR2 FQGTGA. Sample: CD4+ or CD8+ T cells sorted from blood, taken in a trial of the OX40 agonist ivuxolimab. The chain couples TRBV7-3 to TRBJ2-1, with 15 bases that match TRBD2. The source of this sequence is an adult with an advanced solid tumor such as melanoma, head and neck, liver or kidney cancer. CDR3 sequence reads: CASSSGTSGRRNEQFF. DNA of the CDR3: TGTGCCAGCAGCTCCGGGACTAGCGGGAGGCGCAATGAGCAGTTCTTC. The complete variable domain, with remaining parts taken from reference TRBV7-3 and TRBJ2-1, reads GAGVSQTPSNKVTEKGKYVELRCDPISGHTALYWYRQSLGQGPEFLIYFQGTGAADDSGLPNDRFFAVRPEGSVSTLKIQRTERGDSAVYLCASSSGTSGRRNEQFFGPGTRLTVL.